The text below deals with one TCR beta chain. Its matching antigen is unknown. This CDR3 has 14 residues. V lost 1 base and J 1 base, leaving 5 bases between the germline ends. Germline CDR1 and CDR2: SGDLS and YYNGEE. The sample comes from a study of beta chain features in type 1 diabetes. Study-level points and caveats: Because the template was cDNA, high-expressing cells might be over-represented.

Stem cell-like memory, regulatory, central memory and naive CD4+ cells were sorted via CD45RO/CCR7/CD25/CD127/CD95/CD27. The sequenced template was cDNA made from the entire isolated RNA. Libraries were prepared by immunoSEQ multiplex PCR; TCRdb keeps only in-frame clonotypes and omits some of them. The sample includes hundreds of thousands of clones, around a sixth seen only once; the top ten take about 0.097%. The TCR was taken from a man in his late teens or twenties in good health. Material: naive CD4+ T cells from blood. J is TRBJ2-2 and V is TRBV9; D is unresolved. The CDR3 bases are TGTGCCAGCAGCGTAAAGGGGAACACCGGGGAGCTGTTTTTT. Translated, it gives CASSVKGNTGELFF. Complete variable domain (other parts from reference TRBV9 and TRBJ2-2): DSGVTQTPKHLITATGQRVTLRCSPRSGDLSVYWYQQSLDQGLQFLIQYYNGEERAKGNILERFSAQQFPDLHSELNLSSLELGDSALYFCASSVKGNTGELFFGEGSRLTVL.